Listed below are T cell receptor beta chains from one sample, sequenced in a study of T cell repertoires in cytomegalovirus infection. Their target antigens are unknown. Via MiXCR, TCRdb re-called the reads, giving one row per CDR3 protein. The table lists 150,000 to 200,000 distinct CDR3 sequences, less than 25% of them singletons. Material: CD8+ T cells from cultured PBMCs, obtained from culture after CMV antigen stimulation. Receptors originate from a human donor in good health (CMV status not recorded). Some clones in this sample may be carry-over from other donors' samples. The CDR3 runs from the conserved cysteine through the conserved F or W. Each record gives: D gene, J gene, V gene, CDR3 protein. A D gene is named only where the DNA matches it firmly.

>NA|TRBJ1-3|TRBV7-9
CASPEPSSGNTIYF
>NA|TRBJ1-6|TRBV4-1
CASAGPRNSPLHF
>TRBD1|TRBJ2-4|TRBV6-6
CASSYPGQLAKNIQYF
>NA|TRBJ2-7|TRBV7-2
CASSLGGIREQYF
>NA|TRBJ2-4|TRBV7-7
CASTLRQNKNIQYF
>NA|TRBJ1-1|TRBV15
CATSSGQGHTEAFF
>TRBD1|TRBJ2-7|TRBV19
CASSMWGQHENEQYF
>NA|TRBJ2-5|TRBV11-2
CASSLAPGRETQYF
>NA|TRBJ2-1|TRBV29-1
CSVEDRRGGVLSSYNEQFF
>NA|TRBJ1-5|TRBV5-6
CASSLGQINQPQHF
>NA|TRBJ2-2|TRBV7-2
CASRTPYHPGELFF
>NA|TRBJ1-5|TRBV6-1
CASSAPDRADSNQPQHF
>TRBD1|TRBJ1-1|TRBV4-3
CASSQDGTERNTEAFF
>NA|TRBJ1-1|TRBV4-1
CASSQEHLSQNTEAFF
>TRBD1|TRBJ2-7|TRBV19
CASARTGGHHSSYEQYF
>NA|TRBJ2-3|TRBV5-3
CASSLSTGGTDTQYF
>NA|TRBJ2-1|TRBV7-9
CASSTNNEQFF
>TRBD1|TRBJ2-1|TRBV7-2
CASRSGGRESYNEQFF
>NA|TRBJ2-3|TRBV10-3
CAISETDTSDGDTQYF
>NA|TRBJ1-1|TRBV6-2/TRBV6-3
CASSYTHRLHTEAFF
>TRBD2|TRBJ2-5|TRBV7-2
CASQLAGGQETQYF
>NA|TRBJ1-5|TRBV7-2
CASSLEGTDLWNQPQHF
>NA|TRBJ1-1|TRBV27
CASSLWNARDTEAFF
>NA|TRBJ2-7|TRBV9
CASSVGLSSYEQYF
>TRBD2|TRBJ2-1|TRBV7-9
CASSLGAGGPYNEQFF
>NA|TRBJ1-3|TRBV7-9
CASSFTGKGENTIYF
>NA|TRBJ2-7|TRBV7-6
CASSLAPGIPYEQYF
>TRBD1|TRBJ1-5|TRBV15
CATSRDVTGTGATQPQHF
>NA|TRBJ1-4|TRBV20-1
CSARDRGADEKLFF
>NA|TRBJ1-6|TRBV12-3/TRBV12-4
CASSTAGTQISLHF
>NA|TRBJ2-5|TRBV4-1
CASSQGRGETQYF
>NA|TRBJ2-6|TRBV28
CASSFPSTNVLTF
>TRBD1|TRBJ1-1|TRBV11-2
CASSSEQGRKAFF
>TRBD1|TRBJ1-5|TRBV7-7
CASSFFRDRQNQPQHF
>TRBD1|TRBJ2-4|TRBV27
CASTGTGKNIQYF
>NA|TRBJ2-7|TRBV12-3/TRBV12-4
CASSLKGLDEQYF
>TRBD1|TRBJ1-2|TRBV7-2
CASSLPGSGGANYGYTF
>NA|TRBJ1-1|TRBV5-6
CASSLGWERNTEAFF
>TRBD1|TRBJ1-5|TRBV7-9
CASSSGQQHSNQPQHF
>NA|TRBJ1-1|TRBV4-1
CASSRNLNTEAFF
>NA|TRBJ2-7|TRBV10-2
CASSDPSSYEQYF
>TRBD2|TRBJ2-1|TRBV7-2
CASSSTAGGRYNEQFF
>NA|TRBJ2-7|TRBV5-4
CASSFGGVNEQYF
>TRBD2|TRBJ2-3|TRBV7-9
CASSLGLAGPTDTQYF
>NA|TRBJ1-6|TRBV4-3
CASSQDYSSYNSPLHF
>NA|TRBJ2-5|TRBV7-2
CASRELKRDVETQYF
>NA|TRBJ2-3|TRBV7-2
CASSLGRGTDTQYF
>NA|TRBJ2-2|TRBV7-2
CASSGAGNTGELFF
>TRBD1|TRBJ2-2|TRBV4-1
CASSQPGGMAGELFF
>NA|TRBJ1-4|TRBV4-1
CASSEIRDVREKLFF
>NA|TRBJ1-1|TRBV6-1
CASSKRGALEAFF
>NA|TRBJ2-5|TRBV9
CASSVAGGQETQYF
>TRBD2|TRBJ2-3|TRBV27
CASSFNSRSGLAGGDTQYF
>TRBD2|TRBJ2-7|TRBV7-3
CASSLTSLAGGYEQYF
>TRBD1|TRBJ2-7|TRBV7-2
CASSLIQGAGEQYF
>TRBD2|TRBJ2-1|TRBV6-5
CASSGGLAGGHEQFF
>NA|TRBJ1-1|TRBV7-2
CASYRAGENTEAFF
>TRBD1|TRBJ2-3|TRBV7-3
CASSLLRQGRADTQYF
>TRBD2|TRBJ2-3|TRBV27
CASGTGTSVSDTQYF